These T cell receptor beta chains were read from a single sample in a study of T-cell memory formation after mild COVID-19. In TCRdb, the 5' RACE reads were re-called with MiXCR into one record per CDR3 protein. The profile covers approximately 240,000 distinct CDR3 sequences, with about 17% appearing a single time and approximately 3.6% taken by the ten largest. The sequenced sample consisted of PBMCs or a T cell subset sorted from them (not recorded which). The receptors were gathered from a man between 18 and 35 years old who had mild COVID-19 (a few samples of this study predate the infection). Cell type and time point are not known. CDR3s include the opening cysteine and the closing phenylalanine or tryptophan. Fields, in order: D gene, V gene, J gene, clone size, CDR3 DNA, CDR3 protein. A D gene is named only where the DNA matches it firmly. Clone sizes are given selectively: once, few, many, or a class where the clone is expanded.

>TRBD1|TRBV15|TRBJ1-5|.
TGTGCCACCAGCAAGGAGGGCAGGGGGCGAGGACAGCCCCAGCATTTT
CATSKEGRGRGQPQHF
>TRBD2|TRBV7-3|TRBJ2-2|many
TGTGCCAGCAGCTTATCGATACTAGCGGGGGCCTCCGGGGAGCTGTTTTTT
CASSLSILAGASGELFF
>.|TRBV7-2|TRBJ2-1|many
TGTGCCAGCAGCCGAGGGGAGCTCTTGAATGAGCAGTTCTTC
CASSRGELLNEQFF
>TRBD1|TRBV12-3/TRBV12-4|TRBJ1-1|.
TGTGCCAGCAGACAACAGGGGGCAGGTACTGAAGCTTTCTTT
CASRQQGAGTEAFF
>TRBD2|TRBV27|TRBJ2-1|.
TGTGCCAGCAGTTTACCTCCGGGACTAGCTGGTGAGCAGTTCTTC
CASSLPPGLAGEQFF
>TRBD2|TRBV28|TRBJ2-1|.
TGTGCCAGCAGTTCCGGGGGGGCCAATGAGCAGTTCTTC
CASSSGGANEQFF
>TRBD1|TRBV5-1|TRBJ1-1|many
TGCGCCAGCAGCTCCTCGGGACAGGATGGCACTGAAGCTTTCTTT
CASSSSGQDGTEAFF
>.|TRBV3-1|TRBJ1-1|.
TGTGCCAGCAGCCAAGATGGAGGAGAAGCTTTCTTT
CASSQDGGEAFF
>.|TRBV20-1|TRBJ2-3|few
TGCAGTGGCACGACGGGGGACACAGATACGCAGTATTTT
CSGTTGDTDTQYF
>.|TRBV24-1|TRBJ2-3|.
TGTGCCACCAGTGGGGATTATAGCACAGATACGCAGTATTTT
CATSGDYSTDTQYF
>.|TRBV11-2|TRBJ1-1|.
TGTGCCAGCAGCTTACTCCCCAAGGGGCCTGCTTTCTTT
CASSLLPKGPAFF
>TRBD1|TRBV10-3|TRBJ1-3|.
TGTGCCATCCGCGCCGGACAGGGGAGCTCTGGAAACACCATATATTTT
CAIRAGQGSSGNTIYF
>TRBD2|TRBV11-1|TRBJ2-4|few
TGTGCCAGCAGCCCCCCGGGGGGAGCCAAAAACATTCAGTACTTC
CASSPPGGAKNIQYF
>TRBD1|TRBV7-8|TRBJ2-2|few
TGTGCCAGCAGCTTAGGGACAGGGGCGAACACCGGGGAGCTGTTTTTT
CASSLGTGANTGELFF
>TRBD1|TRBV24-1|TRBJ2-3|few
TGTGCCACCAGTGATCGGACAGGGGCTAGCACAGATACGCAGTATTTT
CATSDRTGASTDTQYF
>TRBD2|TRBV24-1|TRBJ2-3|few
TGTGCCACCAGTCAAGCGGGGACCACAGATACGCAGTATTTT
CATSQAGTTDTQYF
>.|TRBV30|TRBJ1-1|.
TGTGCCTGGAACCAGGGGCTGGTGAGCACTGAAGCTTTCTTT
CAWNQGLVSTEAFF
>.|TRBV7-2|TRBJ1-5|many
TGTGCCAGCAGCCAAGGGGGGGATCAGCCCCAGCATTTT
CASSQGGDQPQHF
>.|TRBV2|TRBJ1-5|.
TGTGCCAGCAGTCTACAGGGTCACGGCAATCAGCCCCAGCATTTT
CASSLQGHGNQPQHF
>.|TRBV20-1|TRBJ2-3|.
TGCAGTGCTAGAGTAGGGGGTTCGAGCACAGATACGCAGTATTTT
CSARVGGSSTDTQYF
>.|TRBV3-1|TRBJ1-5|.
TGTGCCAGCAGCCAAGGGGAGGTCGGCAATCAGCCCCAGCATTTT
CASSQGEVGNQPQHF
>.|TRBV5-6|TRBJ2-1|few
TGTGCCAGCAGTCCGCCTGGGGGAAGCCGTTTATCCTACAATGAGCAGTTCTTC
CASSPPGGSRLSYNEQFF
>.|TRBV5-1|TRBJ1-1|few
TGCGCCAGCAGCTTGAACTTCGTAGGGAACACTGAAGCTTTCTTT
CASSLNFVGNTEAFF
>TRBD1|TRBV6-5|TRBJ1-1|few
TGTGCCAGCAGCCCGGACAGGGGGTATGCTTTCTTT
CASSPDRGYAFF
>TRBD1|TRBV2|TRBJ1-5|.
TGTGCCAGCAGTGAACACAGGGGTCAGCCCCAGCATTTT
CASSEHRGQPQHF
>.|TRBV19|TRBJ2-5|.
TGTGCCAGTAGTAACGTCGGAGAAGAGACCCAGTACTTC
CASSNVGEETQYF
>TRBD1|TRBV7-2|TRBJ2-1|.
TGTGCCAGCAGCAAAAAATCAGGGGGTAATGAGCAGTTCTTC
CASSKKSGGNEQFF
>TRBD2|TRBV5-1|TRBJ2-3|many
TGCGCCAGCAGCCCTGGACTAGCTATCACAGATACGCAGTATTTT
CASSPGLAITDTQYF
>TRBD1|TRBV12-3/TRBV12-4|TRBJ2-3|few
TGTGCCAGCAGTCGGGACAGGGGGGATACGCAGTATTTT
CASSRDRGDTQYF
>TRBD1|TRBV12-3/TRBV12-4|TRBJ1-4|many
TGTGCCAGCAGCAGGGGGAGAGGGGAAAAACTGTTTTTT
CASSRGRGEKLFF
>.|TRBV30|TRBJ2-3|few
TGTGCCTGGAGTTACCGGACTACAGATACGCAGTATTTT
CAWSYRTTDTQYF
>.|TRBV12-3/TRBV12-4|TRBJ2-5|.
TGTGCCAGCAGTTTAAATAGCGCGGGCCAAGAGACCCAGTACTTC
CASSLNSAGQETQYF
>TRBD1|TRBV7-2|TRBJ1-1|many
TGTGCCAGCAGCCGGACCGGGACAGAGAACACTGAAGCTTTCTTT
CASSRTGTENTEAFF
>.|TRBV4-3|TRBJ1-2|.
TGCGCCAGCAGCCAGGACTTTGGGGGGTATGGCTACACCTTC
CASSQDFGGYGYTF
>.|TRBV24-1|TRBJ1-4|few
TGTGCCACCAGTGATCCCACAGATGAAAAACTGTTTTTT
CATSDPTDEKLFF
>TRBD1|TRBV5-1|TRBJ2-5|few
TGCGCCAGCAGCCCAGGATGGGGCGGCAGGGGGGAGACCCAGTACTTC
CASSPGWGGRGETQYF
>.|TRBV6-2/TRBV6-3|TRBJ1-5|.
TGTGCCAGCAGTGAAGATTATAGCAATCAGCCCCAGCATTTT
CASSEDYSNQPQHF
>.|TRBV4-1|TRBJ2-3|.
TGCGCCAGCAGCCAAGGTGGCTCCGGGACAATCAGCACAGATACGCAGTATTTT
CASSQGGSGTISTDTQYF
>.|TRBV5-1|TRBJ1-1|few
TGCGCCAGCAGCATGGAAGGGTCTGAAGCTTTCTTT
CASSMEGSEAFF
>.|TRBV10-3|TRBJ2-5|.
TGTGCCATCAGTGAGCTTGGTCAGCCCCAAGAGACCCAGTACTTC
CAISELGQPQETQYF
>.|TRBV5-5|TRBJ1-2|few
TGTGCCAGCAGCTTGGCCGTTAACAGGGAGCGGAATGGCTACACCTTC
CASSLAVNRERNGYTF
>.|TRBV5-1|TRBJ1-6|many
TGCGCCAGCAGCTTGCGGGATCCCAATTCACCCCTCCACTTT
CASSLRDPNSPLHF
>.|TRBV18|TRBJ1-1|.
TGTGCCAGCTCACCCCCGGGGTGGGGAGGCACTGAAGCTTTCTTT
CASSPPGWGGTEAFF
>.|TRBV20-1|TRBJ2-3|.
TGCAGTGCTAGCCCAGGGAGCCCGCCGTATTTT
CSASPGSPPYF
>TRBD1|TRBV7-2|TRBJ2-7|.
TGTGCCAGCAGCGACGGGACAGGGGGATTGTACGAGCAGTACTTC
CASSDGTGGLYEQYF
>.|TRBV5-6|TRBJ2-6|.
TGTGCCAGCGCGGTTTCTGGGGCCAACGTCCTGACTTTC
CASAVSGANVLTF
>.|TRBV5-6|TRBJ1-1|few
TGTGCCAGCAGCCGCGCCAGCCGTGTCTATGAAGCTTTCTTT
CASSRASRVYEAFF
>.|TRBV29-1|TRBJ2-3|.
TGCAGCGGATCGGAAAGGGGCCGCACAGATACGCAGTATTTT
CSGSERGRTDTQYF